A selection of T cell receptor beta chains follows, all from one sample in a study of T cell changes during pregnancy in multiple sclerosis. TCRdb's table, derived via immunoSEQ multiplex PCR, lists solely in-frame clones and lacks some. The sample shows some 64,000 clones, approximately 90% of them seen only once. The specimen comprised peripheral blood, sampled after pregnancy. The receptor source for this set is a female donor with multiple sclerosis, enrolled in a pregnancy study. Each CDR3 is given with its conserved first and last residue. The size field is filled for only some rows; it gives once, few, many or a size class.

NA	TRBV2	CASSRGQALGETQYF
NA	TRBV10-2	CASSESRLAGNILGQFF
NA	TRBV6-1	CASSEAQGPGQYF
NA	TRBV11-2	CASSLGTKGGQPQHF
once	TRBV4-1	CASSQVRGWYGANVLTF
NA	TRBV5-1	CASSLGETDTQYF
NA	TRBV7-9	CASSLATGIYGYTF
once	TRBV7-9	CASSRDSQETQYF
NA	TRBV19	CASSTTGVNTGELFF
NA	TRBV15	CATSRRLAGVSGANVLTF
NA	TRBV6-1	CASSEQRGDTQYF
NA	TRBV4-1	CASSQLQGTDYGYTF
NA	TRBV5-1	CASSLTSGSYNEQFF
NA	TRBV5-4	CASSFGTSGRNEQFF
NA	TRBV7-2	CASSFPGQAQEAFF
NA	TRBV30	CAWRGQGWTGELFF
NA	TRBV4-1	CASSQVDRLNEKLFF
NA	TRBV2	CASILAVQETQYF
NA	TRBV5-1	CASSLPLAGEETQYF
NA	TRBV18	CASSPLPVNTEAFF
NA	TRBV19	CASSIRTSGSELAKNIQYF
NA	TRBV11-3	CASSLERGTEQFF
NA	TRBV19	CASRRVANQPQHF
few	TRBV7-9	CASSPRTGPSLEGYTF
NA	TRBV2	CASTPGHGDQPQHF
NA	TRBV6-4	CASSGPWREAPYNEQFF
NA	TRBV9	CASTSSGRGIDTQYF
NA	TRBV4-3	CASSGGLEYQETQYF
NA	TRBV5-5	CASSLASQGPKHHYEQFF
few	TRBV30	CAWSVQPGGELFF
NA	TRBV7-6	CASKVVDRGLETQYF
NA	TRBV11-2	CASSPGTSGRSSYNEQFF
NA	TRBV7-9	CASSLDGTAANEKLFF
few	TRBV12-5	CASGGIAGGPSTDTQYF
NA	TRBV20-1	CSAPDIHEQYF
once	TRBV27	CASSPALRGSSYEQYF
NA	TRBV19	CASSIVTARTDTQYF
NA	TRBV6-5	CASSYATAGGWDEQFF
once	TRBV27	CASSLTTGTMNTEAFF
once	TRBV5-5	CASSLPGGAGYGYTF
NA	TRBV28	CASSFYRGLPPNTGELFF
NA	TRBV29-1	CSVGQGGGYTF
NA	TRBV5-6	CASSLPGHLSSYEQYF
NA	TRBV7-8	CASSLETGLNTEAFF
NA	TRBV19	CASSIDGSSYEQYF
NA	TRBV4-2	CASSPGGTNEGETQYF
NA	TRBV18	CASSPRLAGTPPNTGELFF
NA	TRBV4-1	CASSQGSLPTGELFF
NA	TRBV6-5	CASSLAGGPGEQFF
NA	TRBV19	CASSQGEGLNTEAFF
NA	TRBV11-1	CASSQKWDTPQETQYF
NA	TRBV11-2	CASSLSDRGTEAFF
NA	TRBV5-6	CASSLPPGGQYF
NA	TRBV28	CASSLGSGTSLTRQETQYF